This is a list of T cell receptor beta chains from one sample in a study of PD-1 blockade in classical Hodgkin lymphoma. The method was immunoSEQ multiplex PCR; TCRdb's version includes in-frame clones alone and lacks a portion of them. Of tens of thousands of clones listed, under 70% were seen once; the top ten hold around 15%. Specimen: peripheral blood mononuclear cells (PBMCs), collected before the second cycle of nivolumab. These receptors all stem from a human donor with classical Hodgkin lymphoma. The CDR3 runs from the conserved cysteine through the conserved F or W. The D gene is left open where the match is weak. Rows give clone size only sometimes, using once, few, many, or a class for an expanded clone.

J: TRBJ1-1
size: few
V: TRBV19
D: .
DNA: TGTGCCAGTAGTACCAGGAGGTTAGGAGCTTTCTTT
CDR3: CASSTRRLGAFF

J: TRBJ1-2
size: .
V: TRBV28
D: .
DNA: TGTGCCAGCAACTCATACGACTCTCACCCCACTAACTATGGCTACACCTTC
CDR3: CASNSYDSHPTNYGYTF

J: TRBJ2-5
size: .
V: TRBV11-2
D: .
DNA: TGTGCCAGCAGCTTTTATGAGACCCAGTACTTC
CDR3: CASSFYETQYF

J: TRBJ1-3
size: .
V: TRBV7-2
D: TRBD1
DNA: TGTGCCAGCAGCTCTGACAGGGCAAGGGCCATATATTTT
CDR3: CASSSDRARAIYF

J: TRBJ2-3
size: .
V: TRBV15
D: .
DNA: TGTGCCACCAGCAGAGATAGGAGAGGGGATACGCAGTATTTT
CDR3: CATSRDRRGDTQYF

J: TRBJ2-3
size: few
V: TRBV4-1
D: TRBD2
DNA: TGCGCCAGCAGCAATAGGGAGACTAGCGGGGCGGATACGCAGTATTTT
CDR3: CASSNRETSGADTQYF

J: TRBJ1-1
size: once
V: TRBV18
D: .
DNA: TGTGCCAGCTCCCCAAGACAGTTAATGAACACTGAAGCTTTCTTT
CDR3: CASSPRQLMNTEAFF

J: TRBJ2-5
size: .
V: TRBV5-4
D: TRBD1
DNA: TGTGCCAGCAGCTTGGTGGGACAGGCCTCCAAGGCCCAGTACTTC
CDR3: CASSLVGQASKAQYF

J: TRBJ2-6
size: .
V: TRBV5-1
D: .
DNA: TGCGCCAGCAGCTCCGGGGGCTCTGGGGCCAACGTCCTGACTTTC
CDR3: CASSSGGSGANVLTF

J: TRBJ1-5
size: .
V: TRBV7-2
D: .
DNA: TGTGCCAGCAGCTTAGGAGCGGGAAATAGCAATCAGCCCCAGCATTTT
CDR3: CASSLGAGNSNQPQHF

J: TRBJ2-3
size: .
V: TRBV5-1
D: .
DNA: TGCGCCAGCAGCCCGGAGCCGGCTCCCACAGATACGCAGTATTTT
CDR3: CASSPEPAPTDTQYF

J: TRBJ1-3
size: medium-sized
V: TRBV5-1
D: TRBD1
DNA: TGCGCCAGCAGCTTACAGGGGACTGGAAACACCATATATTTT
CDR3: CASSLQGTGNTIYF

J: TRBJ2-5
size: .
V: TRBV7-8
D: .
DNA: TGTGCCAGCAGCTTAGAAGGTCTCAGGGAAGAGACCCAGTACTTC
CDR3: CASSLEGLREETQYF

J: TRBJ2-1
size: few
V: TRBV7-2
D: TRBD2
DNA: TGTGCCAGCAGCCCAGGTTTTGGGGTAGGGACTAGCAATGAGCAGTTCTTC
CDR3: CASSPGFGVGTSNEQFF

J: TRBJ1-2
size: .
V: TRBV5-6
D: .
DNA: TGTGCCAGCAGCTTGTTGGGGGGCTACACCTTC
CDR3: CASSLLGGYTF

J: TRBJ2-7
size: .
V: TRBV11-2
D: .
DNA: TGTGCCAGCAGCTTAGACGGTAACTACGAGCAGTACTTC
CDR3: CASSLDGNYEQYF

J: TRBJ2-3
size: .
V: TRBV27
D: TRBD2
DNA: TGTGCCAGCAGTTTCCTGCGGGGGTGGACAGATACGCAGTATTTT
CDR3: CASSFLRGWTDTQYF

J: TRBJ2-2
size: .
V: TRBV18
D: .
DNA: TGTGCCAGCTCACCGATAGAGTCGGAGCTGTTTTTT
CDR3: CASSPIESELFF

J: TRBJ2-1
size: few
V: TRBV7-3
D: .
DNA: TGTGCCAGCAGCCTTACGGGTGATGAGCAGTTCTTC
CDR3: CASSLTGDEQFF

J: TRBJ1-1
size: .
V: TRBV19
D: TRBD1
DNA: TGTGCCAGTAGCCTTGGGGCTCTGGACAGGGGAAACACTGAAGCTTTCTTT
CDR3: CASSLGALDRGNTEAFF

J: TRBJ1-2
size: .
V: TRBV6-1
D: .
DNA: TGTGCCAGCTTACGAGGGGGCTATGGCTACACCTTC
CDR3: CASLRGGYGYTF

J: TRBJ1-1
size: .
V: TRBV6-6
D: .
DNA: TGTGCCAGCAGTTGTGACACTGAAGCTTTCTTT
CDR3: CASSCDTEAFF

J: TRBJ1-1
size: once
V: TRBV4-1
D: .
DNA: TGCGCCAGCAGCCAACGATCCGCTGGCACTGAAGCTTTCTTT
CDR3: CASSQRSAGTEAFF

J: TRBJ1-2
size: .
V: TRBV5-1
D: .
DNA: TGCGCCAGCAGCCGCACGAGGAACTATGGCTACACCTTC
CDR3: CASSRTRNYGYTF

J: TRBJ2-5
size: .
V: TRBV7-2
D: .
DNA: TGTGCCAGCAGCCGGTACGGGGAGACCCAGTACTTC
CDR3: CASSRYGETQYF

J: TRBJ2-5
size: .
V: TRBV5-8
D: .
DNA: TGTGCCAGCAGCCTCCAGTGGGGAGAGACCCAGTACTTC
CDR3: CASSLQWGETQYF

J: TRBJ1-6
size: .
V: TRBV6-1
D: .
DNA: TGTGCCAGCCGAGGACCGAACAATTCACCCCTCCACTTT
CDR3: CASRGPNNSPLHF

J: TRBJ2-5
size: .
V: TRBV28
D: .
DNA: TGTGCCAGCAGTTTTTCAGGGTCGGAGACCCAGTACTTC
CDR3: CASSFSGSETQYF

J: TRBJ2-7
size: .
V: TRBV2
D: .
DNA: TGTGCCAGCAGCGGGCACGACGAGCAGTACTTC
CDR3: CASSGHDEQYF

J: TRBJ2-1
size: .
V: TRBV5-5
D: .
DNA: TGTGCCAGCAGCTTGGACAGGACAGAGTTCTTC
CDR3: CASSLDRTEFF

J: TRBJ2-3
size: .
V: TRBV7-3
D: .
DNA: TGTGCCAGCAGCTTGGGGCTAGTGGCAGATACGCAGTATTTT
CDR3: CASSLGLVADTQYF

J: TRBJ2-3
size: few
V: TRBV7-3
D: .
DNA: TGTGCCAGCAGCTTAAAGGCAGCGGATACGCAGTATTTT
CDR3: CASSLKAADTQYF

J: TRBJ1-5
size: .
V: TRBV2
D: .
DNA: TGTGCCAGCTGGTCAGGGGCGAGGATAACTGGTTATCAGCCCCAGCATTTT
CDR3: CASWSGARITGYQPQHF

J: TRBJ1-2
size: .
V: TRBV28
D: TRBD1
DNA: TGTGCCAGCAGTTCCCCACAGGGGGCGGGTAACTATGGCTACACCTTC
CDR3: CASSSPQGAGNYGYTF

J: TRBJ2-5
size: few
V: TRBV6-5
D: TRBD2
DNA: TGTGCCAGCAGTGCCGCGGGCGGGGGGTTGGAGACCCAGTACTTC
CDR3: CASSAAGGGLETQYF

J: TRBJ2-4
size: medium-sized
V: TRBV18
D: .
DNA: TGTGCCAGCTCCCTACAGGGAGGGGTCAAAAACATTCAGTACTTC
CDR3: CASSLQGGVKNIQYF

J: TRBJ1-1
size: .
V: TRBV10-3
D: TRBD1
DNA: TGTGCCATACGGAGACAGGGCGGCGACACTGAAGCTTTCTTT
CDR3: CAIRRQGGDTEAFF

J: TRBJ1-4
size: .
V: TRBV28
D: .
DNA: TGTGCCAGCAGTCAAACAGGGCTGACTAATGAAAAACTGTTTTTT
CDR3: CASSQTGLTNEKLFF

J: TRBJ2-2
size: .
V: TRBV5-5
D: .
DNA: TGTGCCAGCAGCTTGGAGGGGACCTTCGACAGGCTCAGGGGGGAGCTGTTTTTT
CDR3: CASSLEGTFDRLRGELFF

J: TRBJ1-1
size: .
V: TRBV7-9
D: .
DNA: TGTGCCAGCAGCTTAACGGGGGGGACTGAAGCTTTCTTT
CDR3: CASSLTGGTEAFF

J: TRBJ1-4
size: few
V: TRBV6-4
D: .
DNA: TGTGCTATCACCGGAGAGGGTGCAGTAAGAACTAATGAAAAACTGTTTTTT
CDR3: CAITGEGAVRTNEKLFF

J: TRBJ2-3
size: .
V: TRBV9
D: .
DNA: TGTGCCAGCAGCGTAGTGACGGGGGGCGTTACAGATACGCAGTATTTT
CDR3: CASSVVTGGVTDTQYF

J: TRBJ1-1
size: .
V: TRBV5-1
D: .
DNA: TGCGCCAGCAGCCAACAGGGTACTGGGACTGAAGCTTTCTTT
CDR3: CASSQQGTGTEAFF

J: TRBJ2-7
size: few
V: TRBV30
D: .
DNA: TGTGCCTGGAGTGTTATGGGTTACGAGCAGTACTTC
CDR3: CAWSVMGYEQYF

J: TRBJ1-6
size: once
V: TRBV7-9
D: .
DNA: TGTGCCAGCAGCTTAGCCGCGGCTGAAAATTCACCCCTCCACTTT
CDR3: CASSLAAAENSPLHF

J: TRBJ2-1
size: .
V: TRBV4-2
D: .
DNA: TGTGCCAGCAGCCAAGAGCATCGGGGAACATGGAATGAGCAGTTCTTC
CDR3: CASSQEHRGTWNEQFF

J: TRBJ1-1
size: .
V: TRBV6-5
D: .
DNA: TGTGCCAGCAGACTCCGGACAGAGAGGACTGAAGCTTTCTTT
CDR3: CASRLRTERTEAFF

J: TRBJ2-3
size: .
V: TRBV7-2
D: TRBD2
DNA: TGTGCCAGCAGCTTAGCCGCTAGCGGGGGAAGATCTAGCACAGATACGCAGTATTTT
CDR3: CASSLAASGGRSSTDTQYF

J: TRBJ2-7
size: .
V: TRBV28
D: TRBD1
DNA: TGTGCCAGCACCCCGGACAGGGTCCTGGGGGAGCAGTACTTC
CDR3: CASTPDRVLGEQYF

J: TRBJ1-5
size: .
V: TRBV7-8
D: TRBD1
DNA: TGTGCCAGCAGCACGGAGCCACAGGGGGCAGGGAGCAATCAGCCCCAGCATTTT
CDR3: CASSTEPQGAGSNQPQHF

J: TRBJ2-3
size: few
V: TRBV11-3
D: .
DNA: TGTGCCAGCAGCCTACAGAGCACAGATACGCAGTATTTT
CDR3: CASSLQSTDTQYF

J: TRBJ1-5
size: .
V: TRBV4-1
D: TRBD1
DNA: TGCGCCAGCAGCCAAGGGACAGGTCAACGGCAGCCCCAGCATTTT
CDR3: CASSQGTGQRQPQHF

J: TRBJ2-1
size: .
V: TRBV7-2
D: TRBD1
DNA: TGTGCCAGCAGCTTACAGACAGGGAATCTTTACAATGAGCAGTTCTTC
CDR3: CASSLQTGNLYNEQFF

J: TRBJ2-3
size: .
V: TRBV2
D: .
DNA: TGTGCCAGCAGTGATCCAGCTTACCCCACAGATACGCAGTATTTT
CDR3: CASSDPAYPTDTQYF

J: TRBJ2-6
size: .
V: TRBV27
D: .
DNA: TGTGCCAGCTACCGAGTCCAGGGGACCCCCTCTGGGGCCAACGTCCTGACTTTC
CDR3: CASYRVQGTPSGANVLTF

J: TRBJ2-7
size: many
V: TRBV4-3
D: TRBD1
DNA: TGCGCCAGCAGCCAAGATTGGAGAGGGGGCTCGCCTGGAGAGCAGTACTTC
CDR3: CASSQDWRGGSPGEQYF

J: TRBJ2-6
size: .
V: TRBV19
D: .
DNA: TGTGCCAGTAGTATCGGGGACTCTGGGGCCAACGTCCTGACTTTC
CDR3: CASSIGDSGANVLTF

J: TRBJ2-7
size: .
V: TRBV19
D: .
DNA: TGTGCCACAAAGGACGTACGCGAGCAGTACTTC
CDR3: CATKDVREQYF

J: TRBJ1-2
size: .
V: TRBV6-5
D: .
DNA: TGTGCCAGCAGTCCCGACAGAGGGGCTAACTATGGCTACACCTTC
CDR3: CASSPDRGANYGYTF